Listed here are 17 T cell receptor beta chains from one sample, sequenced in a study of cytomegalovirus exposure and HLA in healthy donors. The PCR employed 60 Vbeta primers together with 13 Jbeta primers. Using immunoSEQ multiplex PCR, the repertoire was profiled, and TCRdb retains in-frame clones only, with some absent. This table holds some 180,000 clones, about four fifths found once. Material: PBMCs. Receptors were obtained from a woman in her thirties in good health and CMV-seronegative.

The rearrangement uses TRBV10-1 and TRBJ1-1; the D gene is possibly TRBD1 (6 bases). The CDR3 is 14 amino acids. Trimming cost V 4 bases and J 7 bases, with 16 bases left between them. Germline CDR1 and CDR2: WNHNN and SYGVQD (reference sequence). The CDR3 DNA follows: TGCGCCAGCAGTGCCGGAACAGGGTTCAGTGAAGCTTTCTTT. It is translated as CASSAGTGFSEAFF.

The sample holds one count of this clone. In DNA form, the CDR3 reads TGTGCCAGCGGGACAGGGATGACCAATGAGCAGTTCTTC. Its protein is CASGTGMTNEQFF. The rearrangement joins TRBV5-8 to TRBJ2-1; 9 bases agree with TRBD1. In germline, CDR1 is SGHTS, CDR2 YDEGEE. The CDR3 is made up of 13 amino acids. V lost 7 bases and J lost 6; bases outside the gene matches: 5. Looking up the rest from reference TRBV5-8 and TRBJ2-1 gives the full variable domain: EAGVTQSPTHLIKTRGQQATLRCSPISGHTSVYWYQQALGLGLQFLLWYDEGEERNRGNFPPRFSGRQFPNYSSELNVNALELEDSALYLCASGTGMTNEQFFGPGTRLTVL.

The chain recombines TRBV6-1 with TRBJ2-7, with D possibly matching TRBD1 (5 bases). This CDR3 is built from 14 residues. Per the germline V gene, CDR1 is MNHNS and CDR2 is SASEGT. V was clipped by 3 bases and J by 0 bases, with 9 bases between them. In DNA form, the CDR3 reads TGTGCCAGCAGTGATTGGGGCAGCTCCTACGAGCAGTACTTC. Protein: CASSDWGSSYEQYF.

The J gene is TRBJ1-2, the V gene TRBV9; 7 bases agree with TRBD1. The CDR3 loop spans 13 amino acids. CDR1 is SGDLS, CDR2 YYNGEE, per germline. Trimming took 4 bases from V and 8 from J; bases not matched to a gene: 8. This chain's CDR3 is CASSNRGRGGYTF. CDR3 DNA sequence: TGTGCCAGCAGCAACAGGGGAAGAGGCGGCTACACCTTC.

The CDR3: CASLLATGVRATNEKLFF. The DNA of the CDR3 is TGTGCCAGTCTCCTTGCGACAGGGGTCAGGGCAACTAATGAAAAACTGTTTTTT. This chain joins TRBV21-1 and TRBJ1-4; the table gives TRBD1 as D, unverified against the DNA. TRBV21-1 is labeled a pseudogene. The CDR3 is 18 amino acids.

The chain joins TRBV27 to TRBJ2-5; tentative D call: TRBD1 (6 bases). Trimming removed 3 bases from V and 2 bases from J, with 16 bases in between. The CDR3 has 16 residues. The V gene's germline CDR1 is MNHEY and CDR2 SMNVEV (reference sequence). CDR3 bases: TGTGCCAGCAGTTTCCTACAGGGTTTGGGGCAAGAGACCCAGTACTTC. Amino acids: CASSFLQGLGQETQYF.

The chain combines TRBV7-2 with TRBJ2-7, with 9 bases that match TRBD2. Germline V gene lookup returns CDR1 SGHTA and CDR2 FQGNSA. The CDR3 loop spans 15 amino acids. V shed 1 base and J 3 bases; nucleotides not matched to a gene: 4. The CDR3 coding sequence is TGTGCCAGCAGCTTAGGGGGGACTAGCAACTACGAGCAGTACTTC. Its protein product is CASSLGGTSNYEQYF.

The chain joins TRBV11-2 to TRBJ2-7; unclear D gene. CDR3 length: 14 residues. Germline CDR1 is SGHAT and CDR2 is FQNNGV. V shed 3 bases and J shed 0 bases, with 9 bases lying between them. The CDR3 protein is CASSLSLLSYEQYF. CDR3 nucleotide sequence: TGTGCCAGCAGCTTGTCCCTCCTCTCCTACGAGCAGTACTTC.

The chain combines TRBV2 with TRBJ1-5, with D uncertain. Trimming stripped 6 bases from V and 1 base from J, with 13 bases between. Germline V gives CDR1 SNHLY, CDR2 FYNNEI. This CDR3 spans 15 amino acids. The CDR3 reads CASRFQESSNQPQHF. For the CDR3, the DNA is TGTGCCAGCAGATTCCAGGAATCAAGCAATCAGCCCCAGCATTTT.

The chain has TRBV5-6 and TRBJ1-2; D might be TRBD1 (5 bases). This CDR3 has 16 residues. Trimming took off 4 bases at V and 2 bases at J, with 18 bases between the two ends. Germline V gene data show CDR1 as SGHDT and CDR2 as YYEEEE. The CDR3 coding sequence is TGTGCCAGCAGCGTTCGACAGAACCAACTAAACTATGGCTACACCTTC. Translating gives CASSVRQNQLNYGYTF.

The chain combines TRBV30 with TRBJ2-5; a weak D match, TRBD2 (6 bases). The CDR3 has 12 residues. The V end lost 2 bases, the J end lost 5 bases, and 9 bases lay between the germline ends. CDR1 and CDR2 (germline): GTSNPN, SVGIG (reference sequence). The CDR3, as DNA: TGTGCCTGGAGTTTTGGAGGGGAGACCCAGTACTTC. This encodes CAWSFGGETQYF.

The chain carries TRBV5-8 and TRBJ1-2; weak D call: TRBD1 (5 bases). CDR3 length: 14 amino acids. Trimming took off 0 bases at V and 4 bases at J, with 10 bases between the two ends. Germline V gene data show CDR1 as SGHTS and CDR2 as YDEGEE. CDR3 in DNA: TGTGCCAGCAGCTTGGGGCAGGGCATCTATGGCTACACCTTC. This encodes CASSLGQGIYGYTF.

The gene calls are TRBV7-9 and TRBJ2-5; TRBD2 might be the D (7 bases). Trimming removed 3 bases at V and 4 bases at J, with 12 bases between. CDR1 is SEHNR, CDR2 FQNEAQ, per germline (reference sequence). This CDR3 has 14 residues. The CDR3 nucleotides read TGTGCCAGCAGCTTTTCGGGGGGCTTAGAGACCCAGTACTTC. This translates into CASSFSGGLETQYF.

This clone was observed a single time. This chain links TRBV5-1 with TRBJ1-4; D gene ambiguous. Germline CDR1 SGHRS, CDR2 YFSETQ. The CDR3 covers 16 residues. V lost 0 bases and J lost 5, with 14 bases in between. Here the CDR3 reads CASSLGGGEANEKLFF. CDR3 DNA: TGCGCCAGCAGCTTGGGGGGAGGAGAGGCCAATGAAAAACTGTTTTTT.

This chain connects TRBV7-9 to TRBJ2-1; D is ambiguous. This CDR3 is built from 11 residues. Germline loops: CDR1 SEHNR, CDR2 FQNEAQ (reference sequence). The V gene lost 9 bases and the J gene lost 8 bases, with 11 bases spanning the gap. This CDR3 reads CASLMGDEQFF. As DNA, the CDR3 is TGTGCCAGTCTGATGGGCGATGAGCAGTTCTTC.

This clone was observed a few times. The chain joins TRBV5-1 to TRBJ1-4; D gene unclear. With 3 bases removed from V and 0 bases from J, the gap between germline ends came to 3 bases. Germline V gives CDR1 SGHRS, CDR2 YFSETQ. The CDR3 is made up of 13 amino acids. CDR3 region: CASSSTTNEKLFF. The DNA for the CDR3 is TGCGCCAGCAGCTCAACAACTAATGAAAAACTGTTTTTT.

The DNA of the CDR3 is TGTGCCAGCAGCGTAGTCGGGTCAGGGGGCTTTGGGACTGAAGCTTTCTTT. Protein: CASSVVGSGGFGTEAFF. V and J are TRBV9 and TRBJ1-1; 8 bases align to TRBD1. V shed 0 bases, J shed 5 bases, and the junction held 12 bases outside the gene matches. Germline V gives CDR1 SGDLS, CDR2 YYNGEE. The length of the CDR3 is 17 residues.